The rows below give T cell receptor beta chains drawn from one sample of a study of beta chain features in type 1 diabetes. Repertoires were generated with immunoSEQ multiplex PCR, while TCRdb's copy carries only in-frame clones and drops some. The sample lists some 350,000 clones; approximately 12% were seen once. Material for sequencing was naive CD4+ T cells from blood. Receptor source: a woman between 18 and 29 years old with type 1 diabetes. CDR3s include the opening cysteine and the closing phenylalanine or tryptophan.

TRBV30 | CAWIPAGSYNEQFF
TRBV4-1 | CASRPGLAASGEQFF
TRBV25-1 | CASSEATAQSYEQYF
TRBV18 | CASSLTGTVNTGELFF
TRBV27 | CASSLSGSGYGYTF
TRBV6-5 | CASSYTGTGNQPQHF
TRBV11-1 | CASSFREGGETQYF
TRBV19 | CASSTFLAGYEAGELFF
TRBV28 | CASRPRVLQETQYF
TRBV5-4 | CASSPGTSGSTSREQFF
TRBV6-5 | CASSYGASGIGNTQYF
TRBV29-1 | CSVEESSNYGYTF
TRBV2 | CASSGPTGGLRETQYF
TRBV13 | CASSPAGGGTGVAGANVLTF